These 15 T cell receptor beta chains originate from one sample sequenced in a study of T cells after yellow fever vaccination. TCRdb passed the 5' RACE reads through MiXCR, listing each CDR3 protein once. This table holds more than 25,000 distinct CDR3 sequences, under 5.5% found once. Material: PBMCs, either bulk or a sorted T-cell subset (CD4+, CD8+, memory, or dextramer-sorted; not recorded which), obtained 15 days after the yellow fever booster vaccination. The receptors derive from a man in his thirties or forties who received the YFV17D yellow fever vaccine.

This clonotype was detected ten times or more. The chain combines TRBV30 with TRBJ2-3; 9 bases match TRBD2. This CDR3 has 15 amino acids. Germline V CDR1 and CDR2: GTSNPN, SVGIG (reference sequence). Trimming took 1 base from V and 4 from J; bases not matched to a gene: 6. The CDR3 DNA follows: TGTGCCTGGAGTGGGCTAGCGGGACCCCCAGATACGCAGTATTTT. It is translated as CAWSGLAGPPDTQYF.

This clonotype was found a few times. A much larger clone lies one base from this, so it may be a read error. The V gene is TRBV27, the J gene TRBJ2-1; 7 bases are shared with TRBD2. The length of the CDR3 is 12 residues. From germline, CDR1 is MNHEY and CDR2 SMNVEV (reference sequence). V dropped 11 bases and J dropped 8; count of bases not matched to a gene: 9. CDR3 region: CAYVGLGYEQFF. The CDR3 DNA reads as TGTGCCTACGTCGGACTAGGGTATGAGCAGTTCTTC.

This chain joins TRBV7-9 and TRBJ2-5, with a weak D call TRBD2 (6 bases). V was cut by 11 bases and J by 2 bases, with 15 bases left in between. Germline V gene sequence: CDR1 SEHNR, CDR2 FQNEAQ (reference sequence). The CDR3 runs to 13 residues. The CDR3 protein is CASGEGGQETQYF. The CDR3, as DNA: TGTGCCTCTGGGGAAGGAGGGCAAGAGACCCAGTACTTC.

This clonotype was counted at least ten times. CDR3 nucleotides: TGTGCAACCTCGCAAAGCGCGAACACCGGGGAGCTGTTTTTT. Translating gives CATSQSANTGELFF. The J gene is TRBJ2-2, the V gene TRBV7-2; D is ambiguous. CDR1 is SGHTA, CDR2 FQGNSA, per germline. CDR3 size: 14 residues.

Many counts were recorded for this clonotype. The V and J genes are TRBV11-2 and TRBJ2-7; D uncertain. The ends were cut back, 3 bases at V and 5 bases at J, with 8 bases in the middle. This CDR3 spans 12 amino acids. Germline assignment: CDR1 SGHAT and CDR2 FQNNGV. The CDR3 coding sequence is TGTGCCAGCAGCTTGATGCTCGACGAGCAGTACTTC. Translating gives CASSLMLDEQYF.

This clonotype was recorded many times. The chain combines TRBV10-3 with TRBJ2-4, with D unclear. The CDR3 covers 12 residues. Germline CDR1 ENHRY, CDR2 SYGVKD. Deletions cut 10 bases from V and 5 bases from J, with 12 bases between. The CDR3 DNA is TGTGCCACCTCGGATACTCAAAACATTCAGTACTTC. It encodes CATSDTQNIQYF.

In this sample, this clonotype turned up many times. The V gene is TRBV12-3 or TRBV12-4, the J gene TRBJ1-1; no firm D call. There are 13 residues in the CDR3. V lost 3 bases to trimming and J lost 3 bases, with 8 bases between them. The CDR3 loop is CASSLRRHTEAFF. CDR3 nucleotide sequence: TGTGCCAGCAGTTTGAGACGGCACACTGAAGCTTTCTTT.

In this sample, this clonotype turned up many times. The chain combines TRBV4-3 with TRBJ2-7, with TRBD1 identical over 7 bases. V lost 4 bases to trimming and J lost 0 bases; unmatched junction nucleotides: 6. Germline V gives CDR1 LGHNA, CDR2 YSLEER. CDR3 length equals 15 residues. CDR3 protein: CASSRSTGDSYEQYF. In nucleotides, the CDR3 is TGCGCCAGCAGCCGTTCTACAGGGGACTCCTACGAGCAGTACTTC.

This clonotype was detected ten times or more. This chain joins TRBV20-1 and TRBJ2-7; D ambiguous. CDR3 length: 11 amino acids. The V gene's germline CDR1 is DFQATT and CDR2 SNEGSKA (reference sequence). With 3 bases removed from V and 3 bases from J, the gap between germline ends came to 6 bases. The CDR3 here is CSARENYEQYF. In nucleotides, the CDR3 is TGCAGTGCTAGGGAGAACTACGAGCAGTACTTC.

This clonotype was seen ten or more times. The V gene is TRBV6-6, the J gene TRBJ1-5; a possible D gene is TRBD1 (6 bases). V dropped 6 bases and J dropped 15 bases, with 21 bases sitting between them. The CDR3 extends over 13 amino acids. Per the germline V gene, CDR1 is MNHNY and CDR2 is SVGAGI (reference sequence). CDR3 in DNA: TGTGCCAGCAGCCGGGACACCTACTCTAGGTGGCATTTT. This sequence encodes CASSRDTYSRWHF.

In its sample, this clonotype was seen many times. The gene calls are TRBV27 and TRBJ1-6, with D hard to call. The CDR3 is 19 amino acids. Germline V gene lookup returns CDR1 MNHEY and CDR2 SMNVEV (reference sequence). Between the trimmed V and J ends, which lost 3 bases and 4 bases, there was a span of 22 bases. Written as DNA, the CDR3 is TGTGCCAGCAGTTTTGATGCGACGACCCCCACGAAATATAATTCACCCCTCCACTTT. This sequence encodes CASSFDATTPTKYNSPLHF.

This clonotype occurred many times. This sequence joins TRBV9 and TRBJ1-4; possible D gene TRBD1, 6 bases. The CDR3 sequence is 16 residues long. Germline V lookup: CDR1 SGDLS, CDR2 YYNGEE. Trimming cost V 0 bases and J 8 bases, with 17 bases left between them. Here the CDR3 reads CASSVGGGGAEEKLFF. The CDR3 DNA sequence: TGTGCCAGCAGCGTAGGAGGGGGGGGCGCAGAAGAAAAACTGTTTTTT.

This clonotype was seen repeatedly, ten times or more. This chain connects TRBV7-2 to TRBJ2-7, with TRBD2 matching 11 bases. The CDR3 consists of 16 residues. The V segment lost 5 bases and the J segment 6 bases; nucleotides outside the gene matches: 12. Germline assignment: CDR1 SGHTA and CDR2 FQGNSA. The CDR3 sequence: CASSTTSGSVVGEQYF. In DNA form, the CDR3 reads TGTGCCAGCAGCACCACTAGCGGGAGTGTTGTCGGCGAGCAGTACTTC.

This clonotype was counted many times. The chain has TRBV9 and TRBJ2-6; D is tentatively TRBD1 or TRBD2 (5 bases each). This CDR3 has 15 amino acids. Trimming took off 1 base at V and 4 bases at J, with 9 bases between the two ends. Per germline, CDR1 SGDLS and CDR2 YYNGEE. CDR3 nucleotide sequence: TGTGCCAGCAGCGTACGAGGGGAAGGGGCCAACGTCCTGACTTTC. Translated, it gives CASSVRGEGANVLTF. Filled out from reference TRBV9 and TRBJ2-6, the complete variable domain reads DSGVTQTPKHLITATGQRVTLRCSPRSGDLSVYWYQQSLDQGLQFLIQYYNGEERAKGNILERFSAQQFPDLHSELNLSSLELGDSALYFCASSVRGEGANVLTFGAGSRLTVL.

This clonotype was seen at least ten times. The chain recombines TRBV24-1 with TRBJ2-3, with D uncertain. Deletions cut 1 base from V and 7 bases from J, with 2 bases between. CDR1 is KGHDR, CDR2 SFDVKD, per germline. CDR3 length: 11 residues. This CDR3 is CATSDFYTQYF. The DNA of the CDR3 is TGTGCCACCAGTGATTTTTATACGCAGTATTTT.